What follows are 8 T cell receptor beta chains derived from one specimen sequenced in a study of blood T cell repertoires in COVID-19. Measured with immunoSEQ multiplex PCR; TCRdb has only the in-frame clones, and not every one. The top ten clones hold approximately 2% of a sample with about 440,000 clones, roughly 85% of them seen once. Sequencing was performed on PBMCs or T cells enriched from blood (not recorded which). Receptors originate from a woman aged 18-29 years with acute COVID-19.

The chain is built from TRBV24-1 and TRBJ1-1, with D maybe TRBD1 (5 bases). This CDR3 spans 12 amino acids. Germline loops: CDR1 KGHDR, CDR2 SFDVKD. V lost 1 base to trimming and J lost 14 bases, with 13 bases between them. The CDR3 region has the DNA TGTGCCACCAGTGATTTTGGCGGGGGTCTGTTCTTT. Its protein product is CATSDFGGGLFF.

The rearrangement links TRBV5-6 to TRBJ2-3, with D perhaps TRBD1 (6 bases). The CDR3 runs to 14 residues. V was clipped by 2 bases and J by 0 bases, with 7 bases between them. The germline V gene has CDR1 SGHDT and CDR2 YYEEEE. CDR3 amino acids: CASSLGQSTDTQYF. The CDR3 nucleotides are TGTGCCAGCAGCTTAGGACAGAGCACAGATACGCAGTATTTT.

The chain carries TRBV11-2 and TRBJ2-3; a weak D match, TRBD1 (6 bases). The CDR3 sequence is 19 residues long. Trimming removed 2 bases from V and 2 bases from J, with 23 bases in between. Per germline, CDR1 SGHAT and CDR2 FQNNGV. The CDR3 protein is CASSLRRTGQGANTDTQYF. DNA of the CDR3: TGTGCCAGCAGCTTAAGGCGAACAGGGCAAGGGGCGAACACAGATACGCAGTATTTT.

As DNA, the CDR3 is TGTGCCAGCAGTCCCCGGGACAGCCCGAATCAGCCCCAGCATTTT. This translates into CASSPRDSPNQPQHF. V and J are TRBV2 and TRBJ1-5; 7 bases agree with TRBD1. Germline CDR1 reads SNHLY; CDR2 reads FYNNEI. This CDR3 contains 15 residues. The V gene end was trimmed by 5 bases and the J gene end by 4 bases; junction bases not matched to a gene: 8.

The V call is TRBV5-6, the J call TRBJ2-1, with 9 bases identical to TRBD2. Germline trimming cut 1 base from V and 9 bases from J; bases unmatched to any gene: 11. The CDR3 totals 16 residues. Germline V lookup: CDR1 SGHDT, CDR2 YYEEEE. CDR3: CASSLSWLAGMSEQFF. CDR3 bases: TGTGCCAGCAGCTTGTCGTGGCTAGCGGGAATGAGTGAGCAGTTCTTC. The full variable domain, rest sourced from reference TRBV5-6 and TRBJ2-1, is DAGVTQSPTHLIKTRGQQVTLRCSPKSGHDTVSWYQQALGQGPQFIFQYYEEEERQRGNFPDRFSGHQFPNYSSELNVNALLLGDSALYLCASSLSWLAGMSEQFFGPGTRLTVL.

The chain links TRBV28 to TRBJ2-7; tentatively, D is TRBD1 (8 bases). The CDR3 is 12 amino acids. The V end lost 7 bases, the J end lost 5 bases, and 12 bases lay between the germline ends. The germline gives CDR1 MDHEN, CDR2 SYDVKM. CDR3 residues: CASNRGGDEQYF. The DNA for the CDR3 is TGTGCCAGCAACAGGGGGGGGGACGAGCAGTACTTC.

The rearrangement joins TRBV5-1 to TRBJ1-3; no reliable D call. V was shortened by 6 bases and J by 0 bases, with 7 bases between the two germline ends. Germline loops: CDR1 SGHRS, CDR2 YFSETQ. This CDR3 is built from 13 residues. The CDR3 region is CASMESSGNTIYF. CDR3 bases: TGCGCCAGCATGGAGAGCTCTGGAAACACCATATATTTT.

This rearrangement joins TRBV4-1 to TRBJ2-7; 7 nucleotides align to TRBD1. Losses at the gene ends were 11 bases for V and 6 bases for J; bases not matched to a gene: 7. The CDR3 covers 11 residues. Per the germline V gene, CDR1 is MGHRA and CDR2 is YSYEKL. CDR3 region: CALGGIFEQYF. CDR3 in DNA: TGCGCCCTAGGGGGCATTTTCGAGCAGTACTTC.